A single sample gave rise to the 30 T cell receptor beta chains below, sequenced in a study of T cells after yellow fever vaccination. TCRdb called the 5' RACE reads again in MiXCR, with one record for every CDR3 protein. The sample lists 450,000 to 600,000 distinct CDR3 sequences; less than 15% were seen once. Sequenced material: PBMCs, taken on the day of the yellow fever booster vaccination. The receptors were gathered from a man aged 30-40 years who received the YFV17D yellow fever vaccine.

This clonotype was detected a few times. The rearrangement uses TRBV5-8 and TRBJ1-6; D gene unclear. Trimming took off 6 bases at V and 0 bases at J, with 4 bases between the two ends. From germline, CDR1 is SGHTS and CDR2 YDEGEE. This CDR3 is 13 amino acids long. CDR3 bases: TGTGCCAGCAAACGCTCCTATAATTCACCCCTCCACTTT. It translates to CASKRSYNSPLHF. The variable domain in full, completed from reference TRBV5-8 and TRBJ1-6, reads EAGVTQSPTHLIKTRGQQATLRCSPISGHTSVYWYQQALGLGLQFLLWYDEGEERNRGNFPPRFSGRQFPNYSSELNVNALELEDSALYLCASKRSYNSPLHFGNGTRLTVT.

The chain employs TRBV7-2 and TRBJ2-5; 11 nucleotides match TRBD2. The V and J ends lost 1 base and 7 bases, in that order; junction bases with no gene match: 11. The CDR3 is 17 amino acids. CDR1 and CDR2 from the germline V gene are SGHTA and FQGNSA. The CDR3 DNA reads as TGTGCCAGCAGCTTAGGCAAGGGACTAGCGGAGATGGGGACCCAGTACTTC. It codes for CASSLGKGLAEMGTQYF. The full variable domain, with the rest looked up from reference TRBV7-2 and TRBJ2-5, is GAGVSQSPSNKVTEKGKDVELRCDPISGHTALYWYRQSLGQGLEFLIYFQGNSAPDKSGLPSDRFSAERTGGSVSTLTIQRTQQEDSAVYLCASSLGKGLAEMGTQYFGPGTRLLVL.

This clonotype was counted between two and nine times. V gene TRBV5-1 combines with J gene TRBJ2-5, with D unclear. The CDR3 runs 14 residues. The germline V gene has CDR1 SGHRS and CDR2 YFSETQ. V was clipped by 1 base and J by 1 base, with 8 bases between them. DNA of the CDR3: TGCGCCAGCAGCTTGTACTTTCTCCAAGAGACCCAGTACTTC. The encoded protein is CASSLYFLQETQYF.

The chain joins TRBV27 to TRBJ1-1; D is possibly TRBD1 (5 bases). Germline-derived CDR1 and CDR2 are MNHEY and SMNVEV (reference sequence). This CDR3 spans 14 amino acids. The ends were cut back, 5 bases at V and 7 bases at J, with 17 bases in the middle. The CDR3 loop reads CASSPFGGLDEAFF. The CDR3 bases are TGTGCCAGCAGTCCCTTTGGGGGATTGGATGAAGCTTTCTTT.

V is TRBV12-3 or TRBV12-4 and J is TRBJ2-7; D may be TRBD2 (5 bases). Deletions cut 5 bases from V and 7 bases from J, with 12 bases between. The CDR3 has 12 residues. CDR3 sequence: CASSRTTGEQYF. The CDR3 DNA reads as TGTGCCAGCAGTCGCACCACGGGGGAGCAGTACTTC.

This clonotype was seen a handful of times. This CDR3 is CASSLGGTGWDMAFF. The CDR3 nucleotides are TGTGCCAGCAGCTTAGGAGGGACAGGGTGGGATATGGCTTTCTTT. The chain employs TRBV11-2 and TRBJ1-1, with 9 bases matching TRBD1. Per germline, CDR1 SGHAT and CDR2 FQNNGV. V gave up 1 base and J gave up 11 bases; unmatched junction bases: 11. The CDR3 has 15 amino acids.

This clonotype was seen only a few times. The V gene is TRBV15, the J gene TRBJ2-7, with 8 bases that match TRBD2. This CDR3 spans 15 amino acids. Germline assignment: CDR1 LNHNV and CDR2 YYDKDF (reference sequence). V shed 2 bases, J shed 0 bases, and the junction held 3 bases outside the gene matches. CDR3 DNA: TGTGCCACCAGCAGATTAGCGGGGCCCTCCTACGAGCAGTACTTC. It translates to CATSRLAGPSYEQYF.

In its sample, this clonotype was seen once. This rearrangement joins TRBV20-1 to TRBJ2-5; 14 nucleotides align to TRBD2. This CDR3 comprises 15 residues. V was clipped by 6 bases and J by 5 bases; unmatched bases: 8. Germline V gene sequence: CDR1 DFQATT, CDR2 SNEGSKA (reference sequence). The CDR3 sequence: CSAATSGRAWETQYF. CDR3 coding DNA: TGCAGTGCGGCGACTAGCGGGAGGGCCTGGGAGACCCAGTACTTC.

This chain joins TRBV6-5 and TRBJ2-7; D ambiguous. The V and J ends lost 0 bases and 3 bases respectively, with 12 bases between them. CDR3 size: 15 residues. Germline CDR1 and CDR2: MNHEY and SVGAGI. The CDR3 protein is CASSYSLGKDYEQYF. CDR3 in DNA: TGTGCCAGCAGTTACTCCTTAGGTAAAGACTACGAGCAGTACTTC.

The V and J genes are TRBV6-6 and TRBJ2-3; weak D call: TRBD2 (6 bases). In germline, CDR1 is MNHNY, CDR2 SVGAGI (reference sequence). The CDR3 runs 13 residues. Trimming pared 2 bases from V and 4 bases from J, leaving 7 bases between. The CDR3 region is CASSYAGPDTQYF. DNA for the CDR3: TGTGCCAGCAGTTACGCGGGGCCAGATACGCAGTATTTT.

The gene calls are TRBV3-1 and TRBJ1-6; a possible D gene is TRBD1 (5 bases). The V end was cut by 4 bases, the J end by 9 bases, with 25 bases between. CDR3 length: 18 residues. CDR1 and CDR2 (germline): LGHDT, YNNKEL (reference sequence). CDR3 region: CASSPTGGGDASPSPLHF. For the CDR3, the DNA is TGTGCCAGCAGCCCCACGGGGGGAGGAGACGCTTCCCCTTCACCCCTCCACTTT.

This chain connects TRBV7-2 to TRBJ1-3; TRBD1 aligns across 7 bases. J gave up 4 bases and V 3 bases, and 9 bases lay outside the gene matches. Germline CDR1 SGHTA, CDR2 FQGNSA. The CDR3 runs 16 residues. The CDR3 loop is CASSFRQGANGNTIYF. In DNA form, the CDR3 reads TGTGCCAGCAGCTTCAGACAGGGAGCGAACGGAAACACCATATATTTT.

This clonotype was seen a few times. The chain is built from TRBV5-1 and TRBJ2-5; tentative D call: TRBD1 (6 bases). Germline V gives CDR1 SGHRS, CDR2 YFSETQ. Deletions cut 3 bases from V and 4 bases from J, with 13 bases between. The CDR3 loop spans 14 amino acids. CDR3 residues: CASSSGAVGETQYF. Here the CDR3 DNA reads TGCGCCAGCAGCTCAGGGGCGGTGGGAGAGACCCAGTACTTC.

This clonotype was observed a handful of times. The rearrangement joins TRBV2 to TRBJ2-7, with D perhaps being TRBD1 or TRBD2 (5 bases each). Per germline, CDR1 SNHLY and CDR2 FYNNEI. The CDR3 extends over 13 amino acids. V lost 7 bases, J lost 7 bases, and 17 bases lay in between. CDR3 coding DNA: TGTGCCAGCACTAACTCCGGGACGGGAGAGCAGTACTTC. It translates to CASTNSGTGEQYF.

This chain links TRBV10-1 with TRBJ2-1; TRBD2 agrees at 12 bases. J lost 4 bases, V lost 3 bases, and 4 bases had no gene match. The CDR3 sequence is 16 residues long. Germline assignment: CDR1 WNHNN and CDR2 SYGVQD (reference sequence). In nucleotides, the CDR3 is TGCGCCAGCAGTGATTGGGGGACTAGCGGGTACAATGAGCAGTTCTTC. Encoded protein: CASSDWGTSGYNEQFF.

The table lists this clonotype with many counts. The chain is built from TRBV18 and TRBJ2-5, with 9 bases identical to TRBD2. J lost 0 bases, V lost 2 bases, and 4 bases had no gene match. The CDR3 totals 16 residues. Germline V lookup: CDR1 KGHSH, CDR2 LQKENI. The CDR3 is CASSPRSSGNQETQYF. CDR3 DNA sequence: TGTGCCAGCTCACCAAGGTCTAGCGGGAACCAAGAGACCCAGTACTTC.

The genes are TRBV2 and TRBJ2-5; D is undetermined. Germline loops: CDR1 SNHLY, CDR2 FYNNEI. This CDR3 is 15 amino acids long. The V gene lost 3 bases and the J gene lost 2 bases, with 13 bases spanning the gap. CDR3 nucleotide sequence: TGTGCCAGCAGTGACCTTGGATCGATACAAGAGACCCAGTACTTC. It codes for CASSDLGSIQETQYF.

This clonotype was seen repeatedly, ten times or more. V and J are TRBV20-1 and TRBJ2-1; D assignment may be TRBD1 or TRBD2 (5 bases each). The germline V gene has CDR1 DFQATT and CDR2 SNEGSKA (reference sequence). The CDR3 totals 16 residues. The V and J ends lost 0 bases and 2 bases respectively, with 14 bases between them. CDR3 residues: CSAREEGSGPYNEQFF. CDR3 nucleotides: TGCAGTGCTAGAGAAGAAGGGTCGGGACCCTACAATGAGCAGTTCTTC.

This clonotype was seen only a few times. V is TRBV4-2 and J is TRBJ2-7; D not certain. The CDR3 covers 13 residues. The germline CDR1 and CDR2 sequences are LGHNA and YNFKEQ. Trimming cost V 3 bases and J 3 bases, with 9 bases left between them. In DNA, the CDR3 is TGTGCCAGCAGCCAGCGTCTAGACTACGAGCAGTACTTC. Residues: CASSQRLDYEQYF.

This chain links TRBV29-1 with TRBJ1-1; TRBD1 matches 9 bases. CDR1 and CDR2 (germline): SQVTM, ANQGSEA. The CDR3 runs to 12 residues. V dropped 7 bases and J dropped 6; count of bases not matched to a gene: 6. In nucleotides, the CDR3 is TGCAGCGCCGGGACAGGGAGGGCTGAAGCTTTCTTT. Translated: CSAGTGRAEAFF.

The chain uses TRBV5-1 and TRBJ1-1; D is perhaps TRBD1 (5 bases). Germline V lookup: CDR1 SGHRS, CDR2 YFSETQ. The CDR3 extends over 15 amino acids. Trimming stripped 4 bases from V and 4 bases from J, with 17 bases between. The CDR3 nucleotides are TGCGCCAGCAGCCCCGGGACGGGAATAAGCACTGAAGCTTTCTTT. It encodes CASSPGTGISTEAFF.

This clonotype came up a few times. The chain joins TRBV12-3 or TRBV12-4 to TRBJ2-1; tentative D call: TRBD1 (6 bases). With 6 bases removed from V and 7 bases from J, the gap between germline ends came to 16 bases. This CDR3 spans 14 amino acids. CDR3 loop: CASSSQGVENEQFF. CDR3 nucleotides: TGTGCCAGCAGCTCACAGGGAGTCGAGAATGAGCAGTTCTTC.

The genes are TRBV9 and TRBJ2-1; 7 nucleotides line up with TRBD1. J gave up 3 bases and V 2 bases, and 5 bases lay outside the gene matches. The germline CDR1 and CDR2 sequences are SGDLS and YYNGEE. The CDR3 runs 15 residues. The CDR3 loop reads CASSVTGAFYNEQFF. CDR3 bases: TGTGCCAGCAGCGTTACAGGGGCCTTCTACAATGAGCAGTTCTTC.

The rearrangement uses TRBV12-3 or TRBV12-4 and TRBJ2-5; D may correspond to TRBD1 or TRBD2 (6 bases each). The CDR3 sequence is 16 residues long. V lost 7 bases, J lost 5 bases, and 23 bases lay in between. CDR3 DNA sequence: TGTGCCAGCACCCAAACGGGGACACAGCTAGCGGAGACCCAGTACTTC. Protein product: CASTQTGTQLAETQYF.

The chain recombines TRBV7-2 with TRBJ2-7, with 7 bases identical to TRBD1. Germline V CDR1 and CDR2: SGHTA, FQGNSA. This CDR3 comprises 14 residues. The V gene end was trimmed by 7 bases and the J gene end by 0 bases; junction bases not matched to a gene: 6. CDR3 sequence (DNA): TGTGCCAGCACCCCGGACAGGAGCTCCTACGAGCAGTACTTC. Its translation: CASTPDRSSYEQYF.

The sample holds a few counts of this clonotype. This CDR3 reads CAYSTGLNTEAFF. The DNA of the CDR3 is TGTGCCTATTCGACAGGGTTGAACACTGAAGCTTTCTTT. The chain is built from TRBV30 and TRBJ1-1; 7 positions match TRBD1. CDR1 is GTSNPN, CDR2 SVGIG, per germline (reference sequence). This CDR3 is 13 amino acids long. V lost 7 bases and J lost 0; bases outside the gene matches: 5. The complete variable domain, with remaining parts taken from reference TRBV30 and TRBJ1-1, reads SQTIHQWPATLVQPVGSPLSLECTVEGTSNPNLYWYRQAAGRGLQLLFYSVGIGQISSEVPQNLSASRPQDRQFILSSKKLLLSDSGFYLCAYSTGLNTEAFFGQGTRLTVV.

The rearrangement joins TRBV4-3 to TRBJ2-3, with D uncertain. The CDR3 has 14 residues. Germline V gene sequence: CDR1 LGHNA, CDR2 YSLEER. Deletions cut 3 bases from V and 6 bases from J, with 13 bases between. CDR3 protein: CASSHGPSRDTQYF. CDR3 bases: TGCGCCAGCAGCCACGGGCCTAGTCGGGATACGCAGTATTTT.

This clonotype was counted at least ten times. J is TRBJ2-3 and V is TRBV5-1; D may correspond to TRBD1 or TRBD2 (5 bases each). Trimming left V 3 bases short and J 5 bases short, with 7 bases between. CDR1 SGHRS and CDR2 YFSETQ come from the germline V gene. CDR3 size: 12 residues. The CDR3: CASSSGRDTQYF. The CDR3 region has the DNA TGCGCCAGCAGCTCGGGACGAGATACGCAGTATTTT. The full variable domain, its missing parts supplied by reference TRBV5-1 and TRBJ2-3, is KAGVTQTPRYLIKTRGQQVTLSCSPISGHRSVSWYQQTPGQGLQFLFEYFSETQRNKGNFPGRFSGRQFSNSRSEMNVSTLELGDSALYLCASSSGRDTQYFGPGTRLTVL.

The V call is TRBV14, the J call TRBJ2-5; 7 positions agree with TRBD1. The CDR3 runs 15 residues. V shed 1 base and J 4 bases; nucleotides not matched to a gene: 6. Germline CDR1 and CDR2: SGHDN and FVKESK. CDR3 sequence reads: CASSQGGTATETQYF. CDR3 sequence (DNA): TGTGCCAGCAGCCAAGGGGGGACAGCTACAGAGACCCAGTACTTC. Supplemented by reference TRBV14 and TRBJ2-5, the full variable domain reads EAGVTQFPSHSVIEKGQTVTLRCDPISGHDNLYWYRRVMGKEIKFLLHFVKESKQDESGMPNNRFLAERTGGTYSTLKVQPAELEDSGVYFCASSQGGTATETQYFGPGTRLLVL.

CDR3 nucleotide sequence: TGTGCCAGCAGCTCTCAAAAAACTGAAGCTTTCTTT. Amino acids: CASSSQKTEAFF. The chain couples TRBV7-2 to TRBJ1-1; D ambiguous. This CDR3 region has 12 residues. Deletions cut 4 bases from V and 5 bases from J, with 8 bases between. Germline V gene data show CDR1 as SGHTA and CDR2 as FQGNSA.